The 29 T cell receptor beta chains given below trace back to one sample, sequenced in a study of CD8 T cells in Susac syndrome. RNA, at roughly 0.5 to 1 ug, was reverse transcribed with random hexamers. TCRdb itself ran the immunoSEQ multiplex PCR reads through MiXCR, one entry per CDR3 protein. The sample carries fewer than 300,000 distinct CDR3 sequences, roughly 85% recorded once. The sequenced sample was CD8+ T cells from PBMCs. Receptor source: a human donor with multiple sclerosis.

The rearrangement uses TRBV3-1 and TRBJ2-7; the D gene is possibly TRBD1 (6 bases). This CDR3 spans 16 amino acids. Per germline, CDR1 LGHDT and CDR2 YNNKEL (reference sequence). Trimming pared 1 base from V and 5 bases from J, leaving 18 bases between. The CDR3 is CASSQVGAWARDEQYF. Written as DNA, the CDR3 is TGTGCCAGCAGCCAAGTGGGGGCGTGGGCTCGGGACGAGCAGTACTTC.

The genes are TRBV5-1 and TRBJ2-7, with no clear D. Deletions cut 0 bases from V and 6 bases from J, with 13 bases between. Per germline, CDR1 SGHRS and CDR2 YFSETQ. CDR3 length: 14 amino acids. In DNA form, the CDR3 reads TGCGCCAGCAGCTTGGTCTCTCTAGTTGGCGAGCAGTACTTC. This codes for CASSLVSLVGEQYF. Supplemented by reference TRBV5-1 and TRBJ2-7, the full variable domain reads KAGVTQTPRYLIKTRGQQVTLSCSPISGHRSVSWYQQTPGQGLQFLFEYFSETQRNKGNFPGRFSGRQFSNSRSEMNVSTLELGDSALYLCASSLVSLVGEQYFGPGTRLTVT.

The chain employs TRBV6-1 and TRBJ2-1, with TRBD2 matching over 10 bases. The CDR3 contains 18 residues. J gave up 5 bases and V 6 bases, and 16 bases lay outside the gene matches. Per germline, CDR1 MNHNS and CDR2 SASEGT. The CDR3 coding sequence is TGTGCCAGCAGCGCCTCTAGCGGGGGCGTGAGTCAGGACAATGAGCAGTTCTTC. Translated, it gives CASSASSGGVSQDNEQFF.

This CDR3 reads CSAWVSPRSGTPYEQYF. The CDR3 DNA is TGCAGTGCCTGGGTTTCCCCTCGTAGCGGTACTCCCTACGAGCAGTACTTC. This rearrangement joins TRBV20-1 to TRBJ2-7, with a tentative D call TRBD2 (6 bases). The germline V and J ends were trimmed by 6 bases and 2 bases, with 26 bases remaining between them. Germline V gene sequence: CDR1 DFQATT, CDR2 SNEGSKA (reference sequence). The CDR3 contains 17 residues.

The chain uses TRBV14 and TRBJ1-1, with D perhaps matching TRBD1 (6 bases). The CDR3 contains 12 residues. With 3 bases removed from V and 12 bases from J, the gap between germline ends came to 14 bases. Per the germline V gene, CDR1 is SGHDN and CDR2 is FVKESK. The CDR3 bases are TGTGCCAGCAGCCAGGGGACAAGTGGAACTTTCTTT. Translating gives CASSQGTSGTFF.

This clonotype has a single count. The rearrangement links TRBV19 to TRBJ2-1; 8 nucleotides match TRBD2. Losses at the gene ends were 2 bases for V and 0 bases for J; bases not matched to a gene: 3. CDR3 length: 16 amino acids. Germline assignment: CDR1 LNHDA and CDR2 SQIVND (reference sequence). The CDR3 nucleotides are TGTGCCAGTAGTATAAGCGGGGGTAGCTCCTACAATGAGCAGTTCTTC. Protein: CASSISGGSSYNEQFF.

The chain employs TRBV9 and TRBJ2-1; D may be TRBD1 (6 bases). Germline V CDR1 and CDR2: SGDLS, YYNGEE. The V and J ends lost 3 bases and 8 bases respectively, with 12 bases between them. CDR3 length equals 13 residues. For the CDR3, the DNA is TGTGCCAGCAGCGGGTTCACAGGGTATGAGCAGTTCTTC. Translated: CASSGFTGYEQFF.

The J gene is TRBJ1-5, the V gene TRBV6-2 or TRBV6-3; tentatively, D is TRBD1 (5 bases). The germline V and J ends were trimmed by 6 bases and 5 bases, with 11 bases remaining between them. Germline V CDR1 and CDR2: MNHEY, SVGEGT. The CDR3 runs 13 residues. DNA for the CDR3: TGTGCCAGCAGCCTGGGGGGACATCAGCCCCAGCATTTT. Encoded protein: CASSLGGHQPQHF.

The rearrangement uses TRBV5-5 and TRBJ2-3, with D perhaps TRBD2 (6 bases). From germline, CDR1 is SGHKS and CDR2 YYEKEE (reference sequence). This CDR3 is built from 15 residues. V was pared by 3 bases and J by 0 bases, with 11 bases between. CDR3 coding DNA: TGTGCCAGCAGCTACCGGGAGACTAGCACAGATACGCAGTATTTT. Its translation is CASSYRETSTDTQYF.

This rearrangement joins TRBV7-3 to TRBJ1-2; D call uncertain. V was clipped by 5 bases and J by 5 bases, with 21 bases between them. Germline lookup yields CDR1 SGHTA and CDR2 FQGTGA. The CDR3 consists of 16 residues. The CDR3 DNA sequence: TGTGCCAGCAGCCCCGTAGTCGGCGCTATTCCTTATGGCTACACCTTC. This gives the protein CASSPVVGAIPYGYTF.

This clonotype has only a few counts. The chain joins TRBV27 to TRBJ1-2, with D tentatively TRBD1 (5 bases). From germline, CDR1 is MNHEY and CDR2 SMNVEV (reference sequence). The CDR3 length is 12 residues. V lost 5 bases, J lost 7 bases, and 11 bases lay in between. The CDR3 DNA follows: TGTGCCAGCAGTCAGGGCGGGTCTGGCTACACCTTC. This sequence encodes CASSQGGSGYTF.

Note on this clonotype: The CDR3 carries no conserved terminal phenylalanine or tryptophan, so it likely arises from a read error. The chain links TRBV5-1 to TRBJ2-7; D might be TRBD1 (6 bases). The CDR3 is 16 amino acids. V lost 4 bases and J 4 bases, leaving 21 bases between the germline ends. The V gene's germline CDR1 is SGHRS and CDR2 YFSETQ. The CDR3 DNA is TGCGCCAGCAGCATAAGACAGGCCCCCAATTTGTACGAGCAGTACCTC. It codes for CASSIRQAPNLYEQYL.

V gene TRBV7-3 combines with J gene TRBJ2-1; 11 bases fit TRBD2. The J segment lost 4 bases and the V segment lost 3 bases, leaving 5 bases of the junction unmatched. Germline V gene data show CDR1 as SGHTA and CDR2 as FQGTGA. The CDR3 spans 16 residues. CDR3 loop: CASSFPGTSGYNEQFF. DNA of the CDR3: TGTGCCAGCAGCTTCCCCGGGACTAGCGGTTACAATGAGCAGTTCTTC.

The chain employs TRBV28 and TRBJ2-2, with D hard to call. This CDR3 comprises 16 residues. The germline V gene has CDR1 MDHEN and CDR2 SYDVKM. Trimming stripped 3 bases from V and 2 bases from J, with 13 bases between. CDR3 region: CASSFGTELNTGELFF. In DNA form, the CDR3 reads TGTGCCAGCAGTTTTGGAACAGAACTAAACACCGGGGAGCTGTTTTTT.

This chain uses TRBV5-1 with TRBJ2-3, with 10 bases matching TRBD2. V was clipped by 2 bases and J by 2 bases; unmatched bases: 14. CDR1 is SGHRS, CDR2 YFSETQ, per germline. The CDR3 has 19 amino acids. This CDR3 reads CASSFPSSGRADHTDTQYF. The CDR3 DNA sequence: TGCGCCAGCAGCTTCCCGTCGAGCGGGAGGGCCGATCACACAGATACGCAGTATTTT.

This CDR3 is CASSPDGPYGYTF. CDR3 sequence (DNA): TGTGCCAGCAGCCCGGACGGCCCCTATGGCTACACCTTC. The chain couples TRBV5-6 to TRBJ1-2; no clear D. V lost 4 bases to trimming and J lost 4 bases, with 11 bases between them. CDR1 is SGHDT and CDR2 is YYEEEE in the germline V gene. CDR3 size: 13 residues. Looking up the rest from reference TRBV5-6 and TRBJ1-2 gives the full variable domain: DAGVTQSPTHLIKTRGQQVTLRCSPKSGHDTVSWYQQALGQGPQFIFQYYEEEERQRGNFPDRFSGHQFPNYSSELNVNALLLGDSALYLCASSPDGPYGYTFGSGTRLTVV.

The gene calls are TRBV20-1 and TRBJ1-1; D not certain. Germline loops: CDR1 DFQATT, CDR2 SNEGSKA (reference sequence). Trimming pared 6 bases from V and 1 base from J, leaving 12 bases between. CDR3 length: 13 residues. Here the CDR3 reads CSAIESPNTEAFF. The DNA for the CDR3 is TGCAGTGCGATCGAAAGCCCGAACACTGAAGCTTTCTTT.

The chain joins TRBV6-5 to TRBJ2-3, with 9 bases fitting TRBD1. J lost 5 bases, V lost 2 bases, and 5 bases had no gene match. CDR1 and CDR2 from the germline V gene are MNHEY and SVGAGI. The CDR3 has 15 residues. This CDR3 is CASSYEGQGVDTQYF. CDR3 coding DNA: TGTGCCAGCAGTTACGAGGGACAGGGCGTAGATACGCAGTATTTT.

The genes are TRBV3-1 and TRBJ2-3; D is unclear. Deletions cut 5 bases from V and 5 bases from J, with 23 bases between. CDR1 is LGHDT and CDR2 is YNNKEL in the germline V gene (reference sequence). The CDR3 has 17 amino acids. The CDR3, as DNA: TGTGCCAGCAGCTCCAGAGTTCCCATTTGTCAGCAAGATACGCAGTATTTT. Protein product: CASSSRVPICQQDTQYF.

V is TRBV12-5 and J is TRBJ1-1; D gene ambiguous. V was cut by 1 base and J by 1 base, with 7 bases left in between. Germline V lookup: CDR1 LGHNT, CDR2 FRNRAP. The CDR3 sequence is 14 residues long. In DNA, the CDR3 is TGTGCTAGTGGTTTGGGACACGCGAACACTGAAGCTTTCTTT. This translates into CASGLGHANTEAFF.

This chain links TRBV5-1 with TRBJ1-5; 7 nucleotides align to TRBD1. There are 17 residues in the CDR3. The germline gives CDR1 SGHRS, CDR2 YFSETQ. The V and J ends lost 3 bases and 5 bases, in that order; junction bases with no gene match: 14. The CDR3 sequence is CASSSSLFDRVYQPQHF. The CDR3 region has the DNA TGCGCCAGCAGCTCCTCCCTTTTCGACAGGGTCTATCAGCCCCAGCATTTT.

This clonotype was counted a single time. The V call is TRBV12-3 or TRBV12-4, the J call TRBJ2-2; 14 nucleotides align to TRBD2. Trimming cost V 4 bases and J 10 bases; bases outside gene matches: 8. CDR3 length equals 16 residues. The CDR3 DNA follows: TGTGCCAGCAGTTCGGGACTAGCGGGAGATGGCGAGGAGCTGTTTTTT. It encodes CASSSGLAGDGEELFF.

This sequence joins TRBV11-2 and TRBJ2-7; TRBD2 matches at 7 bases. Germline V gene data show CDR1 as SGHAT and CDR2 as FQNNGV. CDR3 length: 16 residues. Germline trimming cut 0 bases from V and 1 base from J; bases unmatched to any gene: 6. The CDR3 region is CASSLEASGDSYEQYF. As DNA, the CDR3 is TGTGCCAGCAGCTTAGAAGCTAGCGGTGATTCCTACGAGCAGTACTTC.

J is TRBJ1-1 and V is TRBV20-1, with D unclear. The CDR3 contains 14 residues. V was clipped by 3 bases and J by 0 bases, with 11 bases between them. Germline values: CDR1 DFQATT, CDR2 SNEGSKA (reference sequence). The CDR3 DNA is TGCAGTGCTAGGGATGTAGGTATGAACACTGAAGCTTTCTTT. Protein product: CSARDVGMNTEAFF.

The genes are TRBV10-3 and TRBJ2-7, with 7 bases fitting TRBD1. V was clipped by 3 bases and J by 2 bases; unmatched bases: 10. The CDR3 is made up of 16 amino acids. Germline V CDR1 and CDR2: ENHRY, SYGVKD. The CDR3 DNA follows: TGTGCCATCAGTGACCTTAGGACAGGAGAAACCTACGAGCAGTACTTC. Translation: CAISDLRTGETYEQYF.

V gene TRBV29-1 combines with J gene TRBJ2-1; 8 bases align to TRBD2. The ends lost 0 bases at V and 8 bases at J; junction bases unmatched: 9. The CDR3 loop spans 15 amino acids. Germline V lookup: CDR1 SQVTM, CDR2 ANQGSEA. The CDR3 sequence is CSVEDRSGTRDEQFF. The CDR3 nucleotides read TGCAGCGTTGAAGATAGGTCAGGGACTAGGGATGAGCAGTTCTTC.

The genes are TRBV6-1 and TRBJ2-4; maybe TRBD2 (5 bases). There are 15 residues in the CDR3. The V gene lost 7 bases and the J gene lost 1 base, with 14 bases spanning the gap. Germline CDR1 reads MNHNS; CDR2 reads SASEGT. Here the CDR3 reads CASTRSGLAKNIQYF. The DNA for the CDR3 is TGTGCCAGCACCAGGTCGGGGTTGGCCAAAAACATTCAGTACTTC.

V gene TRBV2 combines with J gene TRBJ2-5; 10 bases are shared with TRBD1. Germline V lookup: CDR1 SNHLY, CDR2 FYNNEI. V was pared by 6 bases and J by 3 bases, with 10 bases of the junction left unmatched. The CDR3 extends over 16 amino acids. The CDR3 protein is CASSHNIGTGEETQYF. The CDR3 DNA reads as TGTGCCAGCAGCCATAACATTGGGACAGGGGAAGAGACCCAGTACTTC.

The chain recombines TRBV14 with TRBJ2-7; possibly TRBD2 for D (6 bases). Germline values: CDR1 SGHDN, CDR2 FVKESK. The CDR3 has 18 residues. V dropped 5 bases and J dropped 1 base, with 24 bases sitting between them. CDR3 in DNA: TGTGCCAGCAGCAAGTCTGGGATCAGATTCGGAGGGTCCTACGAGCAGTACTTC. Protein: CASSKSGIRFGGSYEQYF.